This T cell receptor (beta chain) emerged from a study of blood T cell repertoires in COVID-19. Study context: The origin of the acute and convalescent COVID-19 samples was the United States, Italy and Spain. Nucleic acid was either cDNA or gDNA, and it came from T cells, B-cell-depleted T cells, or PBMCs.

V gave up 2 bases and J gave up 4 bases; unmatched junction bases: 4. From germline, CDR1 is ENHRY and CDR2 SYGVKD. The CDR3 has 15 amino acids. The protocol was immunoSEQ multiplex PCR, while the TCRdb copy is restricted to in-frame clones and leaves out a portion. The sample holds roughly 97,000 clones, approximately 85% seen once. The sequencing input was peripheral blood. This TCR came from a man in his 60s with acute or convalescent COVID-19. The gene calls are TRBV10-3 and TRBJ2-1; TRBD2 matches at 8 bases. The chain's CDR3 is CAISERGGLYNEQFF. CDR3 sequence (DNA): TGTGCCATCAGTGAGCGGGGGGGCCTTTACAATGAGCAGTTCTTC.